These T cell receptor beta chains were read from a single sample in a study of cytomegalovirus exposure and HLA in healthy donors. Libraries were prepared by immunoSEQ multiplex PCR; TCRdb keeps only in-frame clonotypes and omits some of them. The sample shows 150,000 or so clones, around 67% of them seen only once. Specimen: PBMCs. The receptors were gathered from a man younger than 35 in good health and CMV-seropositive. CDR3s include the opening cysteine and the closing phenylalanine or tryptophan. A D gene is named only where the DNA matches it firmly. Some rows have no size entry. The others give once, few or many, or a class for an expanded clone.

v_gene: TRBV6-5; d_gene: NA; abundance: few; j_gene: TRBJ1-1; CDR3aa: CASRSWTGENTEAFF; CDR3nt: TGTGCCAGCAGATCTTGGACGGGAGAGAACACTGAAGCTTTCTTT
v_gene: TRBV6-5; d_gene: NA; abundance: few; j_gene: TRBJ1-1; CDR3aa: CASSGLNQRRDF; CDR3nt: TGTGCCAGCAGCGGACTAAACCAGCGACGGGACTTT
v_gene: TRBV10-1; d_gene: NA; abundance: NA; j_gene: TRBJ2-7; CDR3aa: CASRGLKAGASYEQYF; CDR3nt: TGCGCCAGCAGGGGGTTAAAGGCGGGGGCCTCCTACGAGCAGTACTTC
v_gene: TRBV7-9; d_gene: NA; abundance: NA; j_gene: TRBJ2-2; CDR3aa: CASSLSAGELFF; CDR3nt: TGTGCCAGCAGCTTGTCCGCCGGGGAGCTGTTTTTT
v_gene: TRBV5-1; d_gene: NA; abundance: once; j_gene: TRBJ1-4; CDR3aa: CASSLGQNEKLFF; CDR3nt: TGCGCCAGCAGCTTGGGCCAGAATGAAAAACTGTTTTTT
v_gene: TRBV7-8; d_gene: TRBD2; abundance: NA; j_gene: TRBJ2-1; CDR3aa: CASSERGGWSYNEQFF; CDR3nt: TGTGCCAGCAGCGAACGGGGAGGGTGGTCCTACAATGAGCAGTTCTTC
v_gene: TRBV7-8; d_gene: NA; abundance: few; j_gene: TRBJ2-5; CDR3aa: CASQEPSQETQYF; CDR3nt: TGTGCCAGCCAAGAACCGAGTCAAGAGACCCAGTACTTC
v_gene: TRBV10-3; d_gene: TRBD2; abundance: NA; j_gene: TRBJ2-7; CDR3aa: CATQRDPSADEQYF; CDR3nt: TGTGCCACCCAGCGGGACCCCTCGGCGGACGAGCAGTACTTC
v_gene: TRBV7-7; d_gene: TRBD2; abundance: NA; j_gene: TRBJ2-2; CDR3aa: CASSRAGDTGELFF; CDR3nt: TGTGCTAGCTCCCGGGCGGGAGACACCGGGGAGCTGTTTTTT
v_gene: TRBV5-1; d_gene: TRBD1; abundance: few; j_gene: TRBJ1-5; CDR3aa: CASSRSTGEEPQHF; CDR3nt: TGCGCCAGCAGCAGATCGACAGGGGAAGAGCCCCAGCATTTT
v_gene: TRBV6-5; d_gene: NA; abundance: NA; j_gene: TRBJ1-5; CDR3aa: CASRIGISGNQPQHF; CDR3nt: TGTGCCAGCAGGATAGGGATTTCGGGGAATCAGCCCCAGCATTTT
v_gene: TRBV14; d_gene: NA; abundance: once; j_gene: TRBJ2-1; CDR3aa: CASSQDFRLATYNEQFF; CDR3nt: TGTGCCAGCAGCCAAGATTTTCGCCTAGCGACGTACAATGAGCAGTTCTTC
v_gene: TRBV6-6; d_gene: TRBD1; abundance: NA; j_gene: TRBJ2-2; CDR3aa: CASSYLGQQGELFF; CDR3nt: TGTGCCAGCAGTTACTTGGGACAGCAAGGGGAGCTGTTTTTT
v_gene: TRBV28; d_gene: TRBD2; abundance: few; j_gene: TRBJ2-3; CDR3aa: CASTPPTSGGLGDTQYF; CDR3nt: TGTGCCAGCACCCCTCCCACTAGCGGGGGGCTGGGGGATACGCAGTATTTT
v_gene: TRBV6-6; d_gene: NA; abundance: NA; j_gene: TRBJ1-4; CDR3aa: CASSYSGSNEKLFF; CDR3nt: TGTGCCAGCAGTTACTCTGGTAGTAATGAAAAACTGTTTTTT
v_gene: TRBV19; d_gene: NA; abundance: NA; j_gene: TRBJ1-2; CDR3aa: CASSPQGRAGYTF; CDR3nt: TGTGCCAGTAGTCCGCAGGGAAGGGCAGGCTACACCTTC
v_gene: TRBV30; d_gene: TRBD2; abundance: NA; j_gene: TRBJ2-1; CDR3aa: CAWSSGRDNEQFF; CDR3nt: TGTGCCTGGAGCAGTGGGAGGGACAATGAGCAGTTCTTC
v_gene: TRBV7-3; d_gene: NA; abundance: NA; j_gene: TRBJ2-2; CDR3aa: CASSLTGRNTGELFF; CDR3nt: TGTGCCAGCAGCTTAACAGGGAGGAACACCGGGGAGCTGTTTTTT
v_gene: TRBV4-2; d_gene: NA; abundance: NA; j_gene: TRBJ2-2; CDR3aa: CASSQELNTGELFF; CDR3nt: TGTGCCAGCAGCCAAGAACTAAACACCGGGGAGCTGTTTTTT
v_gene: TRBV29-1; d_gene: NA; abundance: NA; j_gene: TRBJ2-5; CDR3aa: CSVEEGSETQYF; CDR3nt: TGCAGCGTTGAAGAAGGGAGTGAGACCCAGTACTTC
v_gene: TRBV6-5; d_gene: TRBD1; abundance: NA; j_gene: TRBJ2-3; CDR3aa: CASSSTGGTTDTQYF; CDR3nt: TGTGCCAGCAGTTCGACAGGGGGCACTACAGATACGCAGTATTTT
v_gene: TRBV9; d_gene: TRBD2; abundance: NA; j_gene: TRBJ2-1; CDR3aa: CASSLRRGTRVYNEQFF; CDR3nt: TGTGCCAGCAGTCTCAGGCGGGGGACTAGGGTTTACAATGAGCAGTTCTTC
v_gene: TRBV13; d_gene: TRBD2; abundance: NA; j_gene: TRBJ2-7; CDR3aa: CASSSPGAGRGTSYEQYF; CDR3nt: TGTGCCAGCAGTTCCCCCGGGGCAGGGAGGGGAACCTCCTACGAGCAGTACTTC
v_gene: TRBV5-4; d_gene: TRBD1; abundance: NA; j_gene: TRBJ2-5; CDR3aa: CASSFPTGYQETQYF; CDR3nt: TGTGCCAGCAGCTTTCCGACAGGGTACCAAGAGACCCAGTACTTC
v_gene: TRBV28; d_gene: NA; abundance: few; j_gene: TRBJ2-1; CDR3aa: CASSSDTAGAPGEQFF; CDR3nt: TGTGCCAGCAGTTCCGATACGGCGGGGGCCCCGGGTGAGCAGTTCTTC
v_gene: TRBV13; d_gene: NA; abundance: NA; j_gene: TRBJ2-1; CDR3aa: CASSLGGNEQFF; CDR3nt: TGTGCCAGCAGCTTAGGCGGGAATGAGCAGTTCTTC
v_gene: TRBV14; d_gene: NA; abundance: few; j_gene: TRBJ1-4; CDR3aa: CASSRHRVPNEKLFF; CDR3nt: TGTGCCAGCAGCCGGCACAGGGTCCCCAATGAAAAACTGTTTTTT
v_gene: TRBV5-1; d_gene: NA; abundance: NA; j_gene: TRBJ1-1; CDR3aa: CASSWDGTAEAFF; CDR3nt: TGCGCCAGCAGCTGGGACGGGACTGCTGAAGCTTTCTTT
v_gene: TRBV28; d_gene: TRBD2; abundance: NA; j_gene: TRBJ2-1; CDR3aa: CASSSAGLAGDYFDEQFF; CDR3nt: TGTGCCAGCAGTTCGGCCGGACTAGCGGGAGATTACTTCGATGAGCAGTTCTTC
v_gene: TRBV7-6; d_gene: NA; abundance: NA; j_gene: TRBJ2-7; CDR3aa: CASSFQADSSYEQYF; CDR3nt: TGTGCCAGCAGCTTCCAGGCGGACTCATCCTACGAGCAGTACTTC
v_gene: TRBV27; d_gene: NA; abundance: NA; j_gene: TRBJ1-6; CDR3aa: CASSFLPPSNSPLHF; CDR3nt: TGTGCCAGCAGTTTCCTCCCCCCTAGCAATTCACCCCTCCACTTT
v_gene: TRBV5-6; d_gene: TRBD2; abundance: once; j_gene: TRBJ2-5; CDR3aa: CASSWGAGGPPETQYF; CDR3nt: TGTGCCAGCAGCTGGGGAGCGGGAGGGCCTCCAGAGACCCAGTACTTC
v_gene: TRBV5-4; d_gene: TRBD1; abundance: few; j_gene: TRBJ2-7; CDR3aa: CASSLQGQGFYEQYF; CDR3nt: TGTGCCAGCAGCTTGCAAGGACAGGGGTTCTACGAGCAGTACTTC
v_gene: TRBV5-1; d_gene: TRBD1; abundance: NA; j_gene: TRBJ2-1; CDR3aa: CASSLGDRVNEQFF; CDR3nt: TGCGCCAGCAGCTTGGGGGACAGGGTCAATGAGCAGTTCTTC
v_gene: TRBV9; d_gene: TRBD2; abundance: NA; j_gene: TRBJ2-3; CDR3aa: CASSARILAGDNPDTQYF; CDR3nt: TGTGCCAGCAGCGCCCGTATTCTAGCGGGGGACAACCCAGATACGCAGTATTTT
v_gene: TRBV5-1; d_gene: NA; abundance: NA; j_gene: TRBJ1-4; CDR3aa: CASSLLGGRTNEKLFF; CDR3nt: TGCGCCAGCAGCTTGCTGGGGGGGCGGACTAATGAAAAACTGTTTTTT
v_gene: TRBV27; d_gene: NA; abundance: NA; j_gene: TRBJ1-2; CDR3aa: CATRRGAGDYGYTF; CDR3nt: TGTGCCACCCGACGGGGGGCAGGAGACTATGGCTACACCTTC
v_gene: TRBV19; d_gene: TRBD1; abundance: NA; j_gene: TRBJ2-1; CDR3aa: CASSIAPGTGVDEQFF; CDR3nt: TGTGCCAGTAGTATAGCCCCGGGGACAGGAGTGGATGAGCAGTTCTTC
v_gene: TRBV2; d_gene: NA; abundance: few; j_gene: TRBJ2-7; CDR3aa: CASNWGDSYEQYF; CDR3nt: TGTGCCAGCAACTGGGGGGACTCCTACGAGCAGTACTTC
v_gene: TRBV18; d_gene: NA; abundance: NA; j_gene: TRBJ2-7; CDR3aa: CASSPLPGLYF; CDR3nt: TGTGCCAGCTCACCACTACCAGGGCTGTACTTC
v_gene: TRBV27; d_gene: NA; abundance: NA; j_gene: TRBJ1-1; CDR3aa: CASSSLLRNMNTEAFF; CDR3nt: TGTGCCAGCAGTTCCCTCCTCCGTAATATGAACACTGAAGCTTTCTTT
v_gene: TRBV18; d_gene: NA; abundance: NA; j_gene: TRBJ2-5; CDR3aa: CASSSDNQETQYF; CDR3nt: TGTGCCAGCTCCTCCGACAACCAAGAGACCCAGTACTTC
v_gene: TRBV7-2; d_gene: NA; abundance: NA; j_gene: TRBJ2-1; CDR3aa: CASSLSVHNEQFF; CDR3nt: TGTGCCAGCAGCTTATCAGTACACAATGAGCAGTTCTTC
v_gene: TRBV28; d_gene: NA; abundance: NA; j_gene: TRBJ2-7; CDR3aa: CASSFRREQYF; CDR3nt: TGTGCCAGCAGTTTCAGGCGAGAGCAGTACTTC
v_gene: TRBV2; d_gene: NA; abundance: NA; j_gene: TRBJ2-7; CDR3aa: CASSRVRGAYEQYF; CDR3nt: TGTGCCAGCAGTAGGGTCAGGGGAGCCTACGAGCAGTACTTC
v_gene: TRBV7-6; d_gene: TRBD1; abundance: NA; j_gene: TRBJ2-1; CDR3aa: CASSLVTGGIDEQFF; CDR3nt: TGTGCCAGCAGCTTAGTTACAGGGGGAATCGATGAGCAGTTCTTC